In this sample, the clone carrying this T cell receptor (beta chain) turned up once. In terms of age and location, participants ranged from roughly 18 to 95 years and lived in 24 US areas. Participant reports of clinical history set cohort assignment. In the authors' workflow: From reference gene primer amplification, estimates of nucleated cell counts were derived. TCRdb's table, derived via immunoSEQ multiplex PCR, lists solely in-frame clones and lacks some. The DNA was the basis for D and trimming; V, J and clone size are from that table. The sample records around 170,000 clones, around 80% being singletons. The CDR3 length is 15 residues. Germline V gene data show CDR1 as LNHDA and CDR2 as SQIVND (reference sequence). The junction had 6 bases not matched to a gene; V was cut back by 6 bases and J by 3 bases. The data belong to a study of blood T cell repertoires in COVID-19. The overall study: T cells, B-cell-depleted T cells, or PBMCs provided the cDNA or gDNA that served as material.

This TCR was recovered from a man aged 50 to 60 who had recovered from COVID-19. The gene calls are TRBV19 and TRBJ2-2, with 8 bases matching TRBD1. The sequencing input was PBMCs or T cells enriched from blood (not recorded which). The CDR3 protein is CASRKTGVDTGELFF. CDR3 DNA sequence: TGTGCCAGTAGGAAGACAGGGGTCGACACCGGGGAGCTGTTTTTT. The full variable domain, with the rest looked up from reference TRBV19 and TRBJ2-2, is DGGITQSPKYLFRKEGQNVTLSCEQNLNHDAMYWYRQDPGQGLRLIYYSQIVNDFQKGDIAEGYSVSREKKESFPLTVTSAQKNPTAFYLCASRKTGVDTGELFFGEGSRLTVL.